This T cell receptor (beta chain) was obtained from a study of human T cells and chemical hapten exposure. Background on the study: Each patient's scalp received weekly diphenylcyclopropenone throughout the approximately 25-week study. Small pooled library volume differences chiefly drove per-sample TCR yield variation. Findings and limits, study-wide: Significantly greater numbers of large CDR3 similarity clusters came from expanded TCRs than from controls.

Using its own MiXCR run on the RACE reads, TCRdb lists one record per CDR3 protein. The sample holds about 290,000 distinct CDR3 sequences, around 7.7% seen once. Indicated time point: pre-sensitization, week 0. Treatment indicated: therapeutic diphenylcyclopropenone sensitization with weekly scalp DPC. Blood was collected ahead of every patch test applied. The germline CDR1 and CDR2 sequences are MNHEY and SVGEGT. The CDR3 totals 14 residues. V dropped 7 bases and J dropped 3 bases, with 14 bases sitting between them. Concerning this clonotype itself: No antigen is known for it.

The chain recombines TRBV6-2 or TRBV6-3 with TRBJ2-3; D is possibly TRBD1 (6 bases). This TCR was sampled from a man in his late teens or twenties with alopecia areata. Some clones in this sample may be carry-over from other donors' samples. The material was whole blood, obtained in connection with sensitization to the hapten diphenylcyclopropenone (DPC). CDR3 coding DNA: TGTGCCAGCACTCGGCCAGGGGTGACAGATACGCAGTATTTT. It yields the protein CASTRPGVTDTQYF.